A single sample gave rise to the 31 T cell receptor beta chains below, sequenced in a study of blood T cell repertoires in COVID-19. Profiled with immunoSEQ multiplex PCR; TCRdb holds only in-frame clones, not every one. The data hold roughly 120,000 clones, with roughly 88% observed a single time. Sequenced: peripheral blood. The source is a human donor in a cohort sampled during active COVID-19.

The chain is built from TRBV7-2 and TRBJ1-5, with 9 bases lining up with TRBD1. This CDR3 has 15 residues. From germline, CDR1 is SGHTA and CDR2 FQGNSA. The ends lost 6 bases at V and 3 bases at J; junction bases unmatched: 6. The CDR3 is CASRPGQGFNQPQHF. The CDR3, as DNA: TGTGCCAGCAGACCGGGACAGGGTTTCAATCAGCCCCAGCATTTT.

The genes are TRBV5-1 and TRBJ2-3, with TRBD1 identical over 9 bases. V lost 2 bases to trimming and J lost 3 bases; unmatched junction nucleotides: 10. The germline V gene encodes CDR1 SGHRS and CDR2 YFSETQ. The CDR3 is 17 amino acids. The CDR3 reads CASSLGDRDRATDTQYF. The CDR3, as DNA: TGCGCCAGCAGCTTAGGAGACCGGGACAGGGCTACAGATACGCAGTATTTT.

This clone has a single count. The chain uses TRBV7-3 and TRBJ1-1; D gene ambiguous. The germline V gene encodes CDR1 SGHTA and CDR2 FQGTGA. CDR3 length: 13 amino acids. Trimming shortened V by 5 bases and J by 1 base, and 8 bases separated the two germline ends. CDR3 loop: CASSQTQNTEAFF. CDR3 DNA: TGTGCCAGCAGCCAAACTCAGAACACTGAAGCTTTCTTT. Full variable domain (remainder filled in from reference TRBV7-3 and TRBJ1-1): GAGVSQTPSNKVTEKGKYVELRCDPISGHTALYWYRQSLGQGPEFLIYFQGTGAADDSGLPNDRFFAVRPEGSVSTLKIQRTERGDSAVYLCASSQTQNTEAFFGQGTRLTVV.

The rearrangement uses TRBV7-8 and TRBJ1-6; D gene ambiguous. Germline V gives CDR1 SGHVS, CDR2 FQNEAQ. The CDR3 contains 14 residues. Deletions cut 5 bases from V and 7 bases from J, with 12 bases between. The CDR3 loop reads CASSHGQPNSPLHF. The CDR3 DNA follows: TGTGCCAGCAGCCATGGGCAACCCAATTCACCCCTCCACTTT. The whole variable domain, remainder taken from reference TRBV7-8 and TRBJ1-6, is GAGVSQSPRYKVAKRGQDVALRCDPISGHVSLFWYQQALGQGPEFLTYFQNEAQLDKSGLPSDRFFAERPEGSVSTLKIQRTQQEDSAVYLCASSHGQPNSPLHFGNGTRLTVT.

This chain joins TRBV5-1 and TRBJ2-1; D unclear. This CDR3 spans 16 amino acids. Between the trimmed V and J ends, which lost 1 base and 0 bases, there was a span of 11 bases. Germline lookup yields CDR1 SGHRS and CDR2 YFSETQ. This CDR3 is CASSLSPQISYNEQFF. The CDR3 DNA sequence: TGCGCCAGCAGCTTGTCCCCCCAAATCTCCTACAATGAGCAGTTCTTC. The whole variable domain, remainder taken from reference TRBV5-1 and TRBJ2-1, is KAGVTQTPRYLIKTRGQQVTLSCSPISGHRSVSWYQQTPGQGLQFLFEYFSETQRNKGNFPGRFSGRQFSNSRSEMNVSTLELGDSALYLCASSLSPQISYNEQFFGPGTRLTVL.

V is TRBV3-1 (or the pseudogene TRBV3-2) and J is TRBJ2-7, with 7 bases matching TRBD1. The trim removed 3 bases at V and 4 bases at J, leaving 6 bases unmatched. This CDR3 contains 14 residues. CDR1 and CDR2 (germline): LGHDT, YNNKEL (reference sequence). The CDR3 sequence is CASSHQARGYEQYF. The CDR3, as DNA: TGTGCCAGCAGCCATCAAGCCAGGGGGTACGAGCAGTACTTC.

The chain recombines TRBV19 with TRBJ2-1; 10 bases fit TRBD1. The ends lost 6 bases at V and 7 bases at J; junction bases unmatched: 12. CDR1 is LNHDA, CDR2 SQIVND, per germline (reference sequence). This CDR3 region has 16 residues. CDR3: CASRTRQGALPNEQFF. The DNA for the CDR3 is TGTGCCAGTAGAACCAGACAGGGGGCCCTTCCGAATGAGCAGTTCTTC.

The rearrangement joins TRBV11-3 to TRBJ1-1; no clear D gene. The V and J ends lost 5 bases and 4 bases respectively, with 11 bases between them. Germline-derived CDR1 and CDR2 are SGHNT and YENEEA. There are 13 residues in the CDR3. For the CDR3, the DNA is TGTGCCAGCAGCAGTACGGGGAGCACTGAAGCTTTCTTT. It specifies CASSSTGSTEAFF.

DNA for the CDR3: TGTGCCAGCAGCGTAGGAGGGATTAATGAAAAACTGTTTTTT. It codes for CASSVGGINEKLFF. This chain connects TRBV9 to TRBJ1-4; unclear D gene. Trimming stripped 0 bases from V and 4 bases from J, with 7 bases between. From germline, CDR1 is SGDLS and CDR2 YYNGEE. This CDR3 comprises 14 residues.

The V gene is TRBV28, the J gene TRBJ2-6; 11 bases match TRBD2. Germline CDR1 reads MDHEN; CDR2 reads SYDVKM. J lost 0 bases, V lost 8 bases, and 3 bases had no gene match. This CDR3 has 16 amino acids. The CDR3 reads CASGTSGPSGANVLTF. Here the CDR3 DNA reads TGTGCCAGCGGGACTAGCGGCCCCTCTGGGGCCAACGTCCTGACTTTC.

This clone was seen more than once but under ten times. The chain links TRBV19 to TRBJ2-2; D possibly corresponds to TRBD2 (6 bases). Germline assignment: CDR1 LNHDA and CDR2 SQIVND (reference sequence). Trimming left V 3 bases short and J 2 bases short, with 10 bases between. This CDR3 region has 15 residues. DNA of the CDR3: TGTGCCAGTAGTATCGGGGGAATCAACACCGGGGAGCTGTTTTTT. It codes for CASSIGGINTGELFF.

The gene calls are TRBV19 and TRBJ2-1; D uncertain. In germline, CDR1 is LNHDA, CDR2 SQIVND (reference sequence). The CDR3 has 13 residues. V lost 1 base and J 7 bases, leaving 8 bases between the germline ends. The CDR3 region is CASSIVRGNEQFF. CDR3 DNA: TGTGCCAGTAGTATAGTAAGAGGTAATGAGCAGTTCTTC. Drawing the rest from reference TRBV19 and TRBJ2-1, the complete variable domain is DGGITQSPKYLFRKEGQNVTLSCEQNLNHDAMYWYRQDPGQGLRLIYYSQIVNDFQKGDIAEGYSVSREKKESFPLTVTSAQKNPTAFYLCASSIVRGNEQFFGPGTRLTVL.

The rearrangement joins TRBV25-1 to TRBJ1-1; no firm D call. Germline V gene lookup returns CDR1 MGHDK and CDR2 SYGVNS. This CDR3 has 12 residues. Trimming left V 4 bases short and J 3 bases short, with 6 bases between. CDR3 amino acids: CASSVRDTEAFF. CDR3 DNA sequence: TGTGCCAGCAGTGTCCGGGACACTGAAGCTTTCTTT.

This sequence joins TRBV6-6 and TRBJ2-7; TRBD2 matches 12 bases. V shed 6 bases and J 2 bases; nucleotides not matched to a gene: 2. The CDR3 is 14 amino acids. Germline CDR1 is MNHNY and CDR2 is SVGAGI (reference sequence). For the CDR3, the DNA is TGTGCCAGCAGGACTAGCGGGAGTACCTACGAGCAGTACTTC. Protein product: CASRTSGSTYEQYF.

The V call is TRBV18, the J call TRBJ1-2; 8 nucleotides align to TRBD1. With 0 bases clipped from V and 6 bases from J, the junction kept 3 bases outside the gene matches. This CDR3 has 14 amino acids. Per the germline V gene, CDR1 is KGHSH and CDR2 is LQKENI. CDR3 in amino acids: CASSPPEDRDGYTF. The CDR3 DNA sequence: TGTGCCAGCTCACCACCCGAGGACAGGGATGGCTACACCTTC.

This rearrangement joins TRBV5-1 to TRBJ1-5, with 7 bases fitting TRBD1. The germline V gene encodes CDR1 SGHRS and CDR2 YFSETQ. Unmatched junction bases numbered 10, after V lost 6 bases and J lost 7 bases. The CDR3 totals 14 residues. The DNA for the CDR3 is TGCGCCAGCAATCGGGCAGGGGGTTTGCAGCCCCAGCATTTT. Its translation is CASNRAGGLQPQHF.

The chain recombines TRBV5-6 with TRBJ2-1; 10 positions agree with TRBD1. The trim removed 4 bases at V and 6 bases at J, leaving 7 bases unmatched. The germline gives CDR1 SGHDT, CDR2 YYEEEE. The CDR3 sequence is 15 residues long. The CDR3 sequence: CASSIGQGDGNEQFF. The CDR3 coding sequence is TGTGCCAGCAGCATCGGACAGGGGGACGGCAATGAGCAGTTCTTC. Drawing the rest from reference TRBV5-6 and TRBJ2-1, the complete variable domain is DAGVTQSPTHLIKTRGQQVTLRCSPKSGHDTVSWYQQALGQGPQFIFQYYEEEERQRGNFPDRFSGHQFPNYSSELNVNALLLGDSALYLCASSIGQGDGNEQFFGPGTRLTVL.

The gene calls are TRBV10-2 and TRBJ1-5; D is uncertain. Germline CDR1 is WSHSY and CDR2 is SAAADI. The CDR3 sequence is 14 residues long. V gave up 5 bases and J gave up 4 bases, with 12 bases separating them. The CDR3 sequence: CASSFAGGNQPQHF. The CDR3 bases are TGCGCCAGCAGTTTTGCTGGAGGGAATCAGCCCCAGCATTTT.

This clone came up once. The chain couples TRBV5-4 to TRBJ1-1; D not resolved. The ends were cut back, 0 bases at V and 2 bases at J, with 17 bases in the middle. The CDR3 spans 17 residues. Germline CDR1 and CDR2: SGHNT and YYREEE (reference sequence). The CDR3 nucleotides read TGTGCCAGCAGCTTGGCTTCTGGGATGAGGGAAAACACTGAAGCTTTCTTT. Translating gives CASSLASGMRENTEAFF.

The CDR3 DNA sequence: TGTGCCAGCACCACCAGGGGGCCCGATGAAGCTTTCTTT. It specifies CASTTRGPDEAFF. V gene TRBV28 combines with J gene TRBJ1-1, with 8 bases aligning to TRBD1. The CDR3 covers 13 residues. Germline-derived CDR1 and CDR2 are MDHEN and SYDVKM. Germline trimming cut 7 bases from V and 7 bases from J; bases unmatched to any gene: 8.

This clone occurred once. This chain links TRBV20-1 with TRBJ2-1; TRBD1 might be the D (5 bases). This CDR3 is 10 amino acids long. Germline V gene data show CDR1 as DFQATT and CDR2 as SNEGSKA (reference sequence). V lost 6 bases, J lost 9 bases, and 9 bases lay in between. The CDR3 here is CSAPRGEQFF. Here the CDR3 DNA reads TGCAGTGCCCCTAGGGGTGAGCAGTTCTTC.

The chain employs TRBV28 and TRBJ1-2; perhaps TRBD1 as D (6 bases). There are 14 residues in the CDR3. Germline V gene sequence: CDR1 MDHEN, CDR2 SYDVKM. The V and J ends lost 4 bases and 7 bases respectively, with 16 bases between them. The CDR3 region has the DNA TGTGCCAGCAGTTCCGTGAACAGGGCTGGTGGCTACACCTTC. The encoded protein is CASSSVNRAGGYTF.

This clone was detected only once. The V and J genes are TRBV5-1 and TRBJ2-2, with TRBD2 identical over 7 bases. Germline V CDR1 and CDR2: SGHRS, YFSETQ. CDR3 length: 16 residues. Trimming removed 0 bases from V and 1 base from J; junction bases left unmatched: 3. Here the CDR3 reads CASSLGSGVNTGELFF. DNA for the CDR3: TGCGCCAGCAGCTTGGGGAGCGGGGTGAACACCGGGGAGCTGTTTTTT. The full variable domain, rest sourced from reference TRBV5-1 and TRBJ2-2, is KAGVTQTPRYLIKTRGQQVTLSCSPISGHRSVSWYQQTPGQGLQFLFEYFSETQRNKGNFPGRFSGRQFSNSRSEMNVSTLELGDSALYLCASSLGSGVNTGELFFGEGSRLTVL.

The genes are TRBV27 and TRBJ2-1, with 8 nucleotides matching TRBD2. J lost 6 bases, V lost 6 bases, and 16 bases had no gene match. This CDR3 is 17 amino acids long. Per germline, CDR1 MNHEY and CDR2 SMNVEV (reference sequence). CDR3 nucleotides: TGTGCCAGCAGCCCCTTAAGGGCACTAGCGGAACCCAATGAGCAGTTCTTC. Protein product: CASSPLRALAEPNEQFF.

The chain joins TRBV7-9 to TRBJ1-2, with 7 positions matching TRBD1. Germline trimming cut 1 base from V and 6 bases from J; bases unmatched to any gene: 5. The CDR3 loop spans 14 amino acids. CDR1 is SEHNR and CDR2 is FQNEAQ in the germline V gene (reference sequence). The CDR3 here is CASSLEGARDGYTF. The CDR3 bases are TGTGCCAGCAGCTTAGAGGGGGCGAGGGATGGCTACACCTTC. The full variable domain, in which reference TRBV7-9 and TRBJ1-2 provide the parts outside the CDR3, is DTGVSQNPRHKITKRGQNVTFRCDPISEHNRLYWYRQTLGQGPEFLTYFQNEAQLEKSRLLSDRFSAERPKGSFSTLEIQRTEQGDSAMYLCASSLEGARDGYTFGSGTRLTVV.

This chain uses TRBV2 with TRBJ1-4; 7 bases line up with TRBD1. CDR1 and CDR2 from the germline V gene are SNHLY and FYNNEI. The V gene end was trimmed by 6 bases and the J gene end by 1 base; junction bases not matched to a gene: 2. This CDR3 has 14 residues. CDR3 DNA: TGTGCCAGCAGCAACAGGGGAACTAATGAAAAACTGTTTTTT. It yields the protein CASSNRGTNEKLFF.

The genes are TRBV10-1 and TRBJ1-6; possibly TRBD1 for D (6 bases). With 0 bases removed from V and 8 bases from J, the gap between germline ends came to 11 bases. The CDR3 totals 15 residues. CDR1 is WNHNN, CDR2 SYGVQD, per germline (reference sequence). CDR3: CASSESQGKDSPLHF. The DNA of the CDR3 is TGCGCCAGCAGTGAGTCCCAGGGGAAGGATTCACCCCTCCACTTT.

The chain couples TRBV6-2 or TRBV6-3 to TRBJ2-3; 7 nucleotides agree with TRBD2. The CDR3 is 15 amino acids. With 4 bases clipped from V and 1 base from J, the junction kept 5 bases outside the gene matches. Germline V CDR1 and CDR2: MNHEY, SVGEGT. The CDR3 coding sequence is TGTGCCAGCAGTTCGCGGGAGTGGGGCACAGATACGCAGTATTTT. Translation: CASSSREWGTDTQYF.

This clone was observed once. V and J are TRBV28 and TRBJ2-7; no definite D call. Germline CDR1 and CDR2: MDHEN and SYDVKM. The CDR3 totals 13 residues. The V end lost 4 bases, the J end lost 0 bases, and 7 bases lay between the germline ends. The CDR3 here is CASSSLRSYEQYF. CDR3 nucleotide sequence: TGTGCCAGCAGTTCGCTACGCTCCTACGAGCAGTACTTC.

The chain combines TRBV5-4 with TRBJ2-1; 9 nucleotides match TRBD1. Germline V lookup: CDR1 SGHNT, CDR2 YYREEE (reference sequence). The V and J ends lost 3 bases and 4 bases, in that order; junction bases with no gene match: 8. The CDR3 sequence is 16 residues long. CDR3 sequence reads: CASSSGDRVGYNEQFF. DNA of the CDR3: TGTGCCAGCAGCTCTGGGGACAGGGTAGGGTACAATGAGCAGTTCTTC.

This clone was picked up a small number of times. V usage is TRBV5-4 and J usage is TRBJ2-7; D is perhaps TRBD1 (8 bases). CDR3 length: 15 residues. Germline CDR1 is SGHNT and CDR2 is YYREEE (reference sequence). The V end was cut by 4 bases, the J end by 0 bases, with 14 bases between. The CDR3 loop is CASSGGDRYSYEQYF. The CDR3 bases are TGTGCCAGCAGCGGGGGGGACAGGTACTCCTACGAGCAGTACTTC. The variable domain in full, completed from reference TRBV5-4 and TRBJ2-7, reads ETGVTQSPTHLIKTRGQQVTLRCSSQSGHNTVSWYQQALGQGPQFIFQYYREEENGRGNFPPRFSGLQFPNYSSELNVNALELDDSALYLCASSGGDRYSYEQYFGPGTRLTVT.